The 23 T cell receptor beta chains below come from one sample, sequenced in a study of T cell responses to AZD1222 COVID-19 vaccine. Using immunoSEQ multiplex PCR, the repertoire was profiled, and TCRdb retains in-frame clones only, with some absent. Of about 120,000 clones in the sample, roughly 93% were seen once. Material: peripheral blood, obtained on day 0 of AZD1222 vaccination. The receptors originated from an adult in good health.

The J gene is TRBJ1-1, the V gene TRBV11-2, with a tentative D call TRBD1 (5 bases). Trimming cost V 3 bases and J 11 bases, with 10 bases left between them. The germline CDR1 and CDR2 sequences are SGHAT and FQNNGV. The CDR3 has 11 amino acids. CDR3 nucleotides: TGTGCCAGCAGCTTGGCGGGGACGGCTTTCTTT. It codes for CASSLAGTAFF.

The chain uses TRBV2 and TRBJ1-5; no firm D call. This CDR3 has 14 residues. CDR1 is SNHLY, CDR2 FYNNEI, per germline. The V and J ends lost 4 bases and 5 bases respectively, with 12 bases between them. The CDR3 DNA follows: TGTGCCAGCAGTGTTGCGGGCGGGGATCAGCCCCAGCATTTT. It specifies CASSVAGGDQPQHF.

CDR3 DNA: TGTGCCAGCACGGCAGGCGGGGGCTACACCTTC. It specifies CASTAGGGYTF. This rearrangement joins TRBV6-4 to TRBJ1-2; no clear D gene. This CDR3 has 11 residues. Per the germline V gene, CDR1 is MRHNA and CDR2 is SNTAGT. V was shortened by 7 bases and J by 8 bases, with 11 bases between the two germline ends.

J is TRBJ1-2 and V is TRBV6-1; D ambiguous. CDR1 and CDR2 (germline): MNHNS, SASEGT. V shed 2 bases and J shed 3 bases, with 7 bases lying between them. The CDR3 sequence is 13 residues long. The CDR3 is CASSELGYYGYTF. Here the CDR3 DNA reads TGTGCCAGCAGTGAATTAGGGTACTATGGCTACACCTTC.

The V call is TRBV30, the J call TRBJ1-5, with 8 positions matching TRBD1. The J segment lost 6 bases and the V segment lost 0 bases, leaving 10 bases of the junction unmatched. CDR1 is GTSNPN and CDR2 is SVGIG in the germline V gene (reference sequence). CDR3 length: 16 amino acids. The CDR3 DNA reads TGTGCCTGGAGTGTGAGTCGGACAGGGTTTGGTCAGCCCCAGCATTTT. It translates to CAWSVSRTGFGQPQHF.

This clone was counted a single time. The chain couples TRBV11-2 to TRBJ1-5; unclear D gene. Germline lookup yields CDR1 SGHAT and CDR2 FQNNGV. Trimming took 0 bases from V and 7 from J, leaving 7 bases between them. The CDR3 is made up of 13 amino acids. This CDR3 is CASSLDFTQPQHF. CDR3 nucleotides: TGTGCCAGCAGCTTAGATTTTACCCAGCCCCAGCATTTT.

This clone was recorded only once. For the CDR3, the DNA is TGTGCCAGCAGCCCCTGGACTAGCGGGTTCACCTCCGGGGAGCTGTTTTTT. It is translated as CASSPWTSGFTSGELFF. The chain recombines TRBV7-2 with TRBJ2-2; 11 nucleotides line up with TRBD2. Germline V gene lookup returns CDR1 SGHTA and CDR2 FQGNSA. Trimming cost V 5 bases and J 6 bases; bases outside gene matches: 11. This CDR3 has 17 residues. Full variable domain (missing parts from reference TRBV7-2 and TRBJ2-2): GAGVSQSPSNKVTEKGKDVELRCDPISGHTALYWYRQSLGQGLEFLIYFQGNSAPDKSGLPSDRFSAERTGGSVSTLTIQRTQQEDSAVYLCASSPWTSGFTSGELFFGEGSRLTVL.

V gene TRBV27 combines with J gene TRBJ1-1; D may be TRBD1 (5 bases). Germline V gene lookup returns CDR1 MNHEY and CDR2 SMNVEV (reference sequence). Deletions cut 0 bases from V and 0 bases from J, with 20 bases between. This CDR3 contains 19 residues. CDR3 loop: CASSLSVLGGLGLNTEAFF. The DNA for the CDR3 is TGTGCCAGCAGTTTATCCGTATTGGGAGGGTTGGGGCTGAACACTGAAGCTTTCTTT.

This sequence joins TRBV3-1 (or the pseudogene TRBV3-2) and TRBJ1-5, with a weak D call TRBD1 (6 bases). The CDR3 sequence is 13 residues long. Germline-derived CDR1 and CDR2 are LGHDT and YNNKEL (reference sequence). V was cut by 3 bases and J by 10 bases, with 13 bases left in between. The CDR3 DNA is TGTGCCAGCAGCCACCCCAGGGGAGCCCCCCAGCATTTT. Amino acids: CASSHPRGAPQHF.

The chain uses TRBV18 and TRBJ1-2, with D possibly matching TRBD1 (5 bases). Germline assignment: CDR1 KGHSH and CDR2 LQKENI. The CDR3 loop spans 13 amino acids. V lost 3 bases to trimming and J lost 2 bases, with 7 bases between them. The DNA of the CDR3 is TGTGCCAGCTCACCGGGGGGAAACTATGGCTACACCTTC. It is translated as CASSPGGNYGYTF.

This rearrangement joins TRBV9 to TRBJ1-1; no clear D. The CDR3 covers 13 residues. Germline loops: CDR1 SGDLS, CDR2 YYNGEE. Trimming pared 0 bases from V and 1 base from J, leaving 4 bases between. Here the CDR3 reads CASSVDRNTEAFF. Written as DNA, the CDR3 is TGTGCCAGCAGCGTAGACAGGAACACTGAAGCTTTCTTT.

The V call is TRBV5-1, the J call TRBJ2-5, with D uncertain. The ends were cut back, 1 base at V and 1 base at J, with 5 bases in the middle. There are 13 residues in the CDR3. The V gene's germline CDR1 is SGHRS and CDR2 YFSETQ. CDR3 loop: CASSLYGQETQYF. DNA of the CDR3: TGCGCCAGCAGCTTGTACGGCCAAGAGACCCAGTACTTC. Supplemented by reference TRBV5-1 and TRBJ2-5, the full variable domain reads KAGVTQTPRYLIKTRGQQVTLSCSPISGHRSVSWYQQTPGQGLQFLFEYFSETQRNKGNFPGRFSGRQFSNSRSEMNVSTLELGDSALYLCASSLYGQETQYFGPGTRLLVL.

The chain couples TRBV6-1 to TRBJ1-2; no firm D call. CDR1 and CDR2 from the germline V gene are MNHNS and SASEGT. This CDR3 is 16 amino acids long. The V end lost 2 bases, the J end lost 7 bases, and 20 bases lay between the germline ends. For the CDR3, the DNA is TGTGCCAGCAGTGAACTGTCAGGAGGGAGTGGGTCTGGCTACACCTTC. Its protein product is CASSELSGGSGSGYTF.

V usage is TRBV7-2 and J usage is TRBJ1-5; maybe TRBD1 (6 bases). Germline CDR1 reads SGHTA; CDR2 reads FQGNSA. The V gene lost 5 bases and the J gene lost 5 bases, with 16 bases spanning the gap. This CDR3 has 15 amino acids. The CDR3 sequence: CASSPVGGADQPQHF. The CDR3 DNA reads TGTGCCAGCAGCCCGGTAGGGGGGGCGGATCAGCCCCAGCATTTT.

This chain links TRBV7-3 with TRBJ2-5; TRBD2 matches at 14 bases. The V gene's germline CDR1 is SGHTA and CDR2 FQGTGA. The junction had 3 bases not matched to a gene; V was cut back by 5 bases and J by 4 bases. The CDR3 is 15 amino acids. The CDR3 here is CASSLGLAGGETQYF. The CDR3 DNA reads TGTGCCAGCAGCCTCGGACTAGCGGGAGGAGAGACCCAGTACTTC.

The chain links TRBV10-3 to TRBJ2-1; 7 bases map to TRBD2. The CDR3 spans 11 residues. CDR1 is ENHRY and CDR2 is SYGVKD in the germline V gene. V shed 6 bases and J 12 bases; nucleotides not matched to a gene: 5. The CDR3 here is CAIRSGDSQFF. In nucleotides, the CDR3 is TGTGCCATCAGAAGCGGGGATTCGCAGTTCTTC.

The chain joins TRBV19 to TRBJ2-2, with no clear D. The germline CDR1 and CDR2 sequences are LNHDA and SQIVND (reference sequence). The CDR3 covers 15 residues. V was clipped by 5 bases and J by 3 bases, with 13 bases between them. In nucleotides, the CDR3 is TGTGCCAGTAGTGTGGCTAGAGGAGACACCGGGGAGCTGTTTTTT. This sequence encodes CASSVARGDTGELFF.

This clone has just one count. The rearrangement joins TRBV14 to TRBJ2-1; TRBD2 matches at 7 bases. Germline trimming cut 4 bases from V and 2 bases from J; bases unmatched to any gene: 5. Germline V gene data show CDR1 as SGHDN and CDR2 as FVKESK. The CDR3 is 15 amino acids. The DNA of the CDR3 is TGTGCCAGCAGCCTACCCGGGACTACCTACAATGAGCAGTTCTTC. Its protein is CASSLPGTTYNEQFF.

This chain joins TRBV11-3 and TRBJ2-1; 8 bases agree with TRBD2. Trimming cost V 6 bases and J 6 bases; bases outside gene matches: 13. Looked up from germline, CDR1 is SGHNT and CDR2 is YENEEA. This CDR3 is built from 16 residues. This CDR3 reads CASSQLSGGPRNEQFF. In DNA, the CDR3 is TGTGCCAGCAGTCAACTCAGCGGGGGCCCCCGCAATGAGCAGTTCTTC. The full variable domain, with the rest looked up from reference TRBV11-3 and TRBJ2-1, is EAGVVQSPRYKIIEKKQPVAFWCNPISGHNTLYWYLQNLGQGPELLIRYENEEAVDDSQLPKDRFSAERLKGVDSTLKIQPAELGDSAVYLCASSQLSGGPRNEQFFGPGTRLTVL.

The chain's CDR3 is CASRFRTNTGELFF. The CDR3 nucleotides read TGTGCCAGCAGGTTCCGGACGAACACCGGGGAGCTGTTTTTT. The gene calls are TRBV11-3 and TRBJ2-2; the D is unclear. Trimming stripped 6 bases from V and 0 bases from J, with 8 bases between. This CDR3 has 14 residues. The germline CDR1 and CDR2 sequences are SGHNT and YENEEA.

This clone was seen a few times. The CDR3 region is CASSLVGQGGSGDTF. The CDR3 bases are TGCGCCAGCAGCTTGGTTGGACAGGGAGGTAGCGGCGACACCTTC. The chain combines TRBV5-1 with TRBJ1-2; 8 bases line up with TRBD1. V was clipped by 0 bases and J by 12 bases; unmatched bases: 13. This CDR3 spans 15 amino acids. CDR1 is SGHRS and CDR2 is YFSETQ in the germline V gene.

V usage is TRBV2 and J usage is TRBJ2-7; TRBD1 might be the D (5 bases). The CDR3 contains 16 residues. The V end was cut by 2 bases, the J end by 1 base, with 15 bases between. Germline CDR1 is SNHLY and CDR2 is FYNNEI. The CDR3 is CASSEIPDIGSYEQYV. DNA for the CDR3: TGTGCCAGCAGTGAAATCCCGGACATTGGGTCCTACGAGCAGTACGTC.

Written as DNA, the CDR3 is TGTGCCAGCAGCCAGGATAATAGTGAAAAACTGTTTTTT. It yields the protein CASSQDNSEKLFF. The chain employs TRBV9 and TRBJ1-4; D ambiguous. The CDR3 covers 13 residues. Looked up from germline, CDR1 is SGDLS and CDR2 is YYNGEE. Trimming stripped 4 bases from V and 7 bases from J, with 11 bases between.